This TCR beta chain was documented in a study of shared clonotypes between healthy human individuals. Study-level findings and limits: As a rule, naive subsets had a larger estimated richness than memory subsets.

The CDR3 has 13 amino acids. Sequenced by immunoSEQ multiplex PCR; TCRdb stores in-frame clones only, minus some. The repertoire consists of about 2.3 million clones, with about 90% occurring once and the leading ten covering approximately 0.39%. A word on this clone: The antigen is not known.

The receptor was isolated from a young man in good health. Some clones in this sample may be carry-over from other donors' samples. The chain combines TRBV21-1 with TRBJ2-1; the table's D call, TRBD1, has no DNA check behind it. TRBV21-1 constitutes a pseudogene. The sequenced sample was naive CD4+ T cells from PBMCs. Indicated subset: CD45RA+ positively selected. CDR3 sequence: CASSRDSQDEQFF. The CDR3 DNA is TGTGCCAGCAGCAGGGACAGCCAAGATGAGCAGTTCTTC.